The entry below gives a single T cell receptor (beta chain) sequence along with its context. The sample belongs to a study of blood T cell repertoires in COVID-19. As for the study in general: Sources were T cells, B-cell-depleted T cells, or PBMCs; the material itself was cDNA or gDNA.

V dropped 1 base and J dropped 6 bases, with 8 bases sitting between them. Germline values: CDR1 SGHDT, CDR2 YYEEEE. The CDR3 has 13 residues. Clones were sequenced by immunoSEQ multiplex PCR, and TCRdb holds only the in-frame ones, with some missing. The data contain approximately 190,000 clones, around 76% of them seen just once; the ten biggest clones take up approximately 7.8%. This rearrangement joins TRBV5-6 to TRBJ1-5; tentatively, D is TRBD1 (5 bases). This receptor was obtained from a woman aged 55-69 years with COVID-19, enrolled during active disease. Sequencing was performed on peripheral blood. The CDR3 nucleotides read TGTGCCAGCAGCTTGCAGGGAGGTCAGCCCCAGCATTTT. Protein: CASSLQGGQPQHF.